The 25 T cell receptor beta chains below come from one sample, sequenced in a study of CD8+CD57+ T cells in acquired aplastic anemia. CD8+CD57+ cell expansion, shown by flow cytometry, had occurred in the patients selected for sequencing. It was genomic DNA that served as the template for profiling TCR beta VDJ and CDR3. Via MiXCR, TCRdb re-called the reads, giving one row per CDR3 protein. The sample records roughly 160,000 distinct CDR3 sequences, under 55% being singletons. Sequencing was performed on sorted CD4+, CD8+, or CD8+CD57+ T cells (not recorded which) from PBMCs. All receptors come from a human donor with aplastic anemia.

Many counts were recorded for this clonotype. This chain uses TRBV7-9 with TRBJ1-6, with 7 bases aligning to TRBD1. This CDR3 region has 13 residues. V gave up 5 bases and J gave up 10 bases; unmatched junction bases: 5. Per germline, CDR1 SEHNR and CDR2 FQNEAQ (reference sequence). CDR3 coding DNA: TGTGCCAGCAGCCCCGGACAGGCGTCACCCCTCCACTTT. Its protein product is CASSPGQASPLHF.

The V call is TRBV15, the J call TRBJ2-1; D may be TRBD1 or TRBD2 (6 bases each). The CDR3 sequence is 13 residues long. V was pared by 5 bases and J by 6 bases, with 11 bases between. Germline CDR1 and CDR2: LNHNV and YYDKDF (reference sequence). The CDR3 loop reads CATSGGPANEQFF. The CDR3 DNA reads as TGTGCCACCAGCGGGGGGCCGGCCAATGAGCAGTTCTTC.

The sample holds many counts of this clonotype. The J gene is TRBJ1-2, the V gene TRBV19; D remains ambiguous. The V end was cut by 5 bases, the J end by 3 bases, with 7 bases between. Germline V gives CDR1 LNHDA, CDR2 SQIVND (reference sequence). There are 12 residues in the CDR3. CDR3 coding DNA: TGTGCCAGTAGTCCGCGCCACTATGGCTACACCTTC. Translated: CASSPRHYGYTF.

This clonotype was observed a few times. The rearrangement joins TRBV2 to TRBJ2-1; 11 bases match TRBD2. Trimming took 7 bases from V and 4 from J; bases not matched to a gene: 6. The CDR3 has 15 residues. From germline, CDR1 is SNHLY and CDR2 FYNNEI. The CDR3 reads CASNLGLAAYNEQFF. The CDR3 DNA reads TGTGCCAGCAACCTGGGACTAGCGGCTTACAATGAGCAGTTCTTC.

The V gene is TRBV24-1, the J gene TRBJ2-1; 11 bases map to TRBD2. CDR3 size: 16 residues. V was clipped by 4 bases and J by 8 bases; unmatched bases: 9. The germline V gene has CDR1 KGHDR and CDR2 SFDVKD. The CDR3 loop reads CATSEHSGLAEHEQFF. CDR3 nucleotide sequence: TGTGCCACCAGTGAACACTCGGGACTAGCGGAACATGAGCAGTTCTTC.

The chain uses TRBV7-3 and TRBJ2-1; D not resolved. The CDR3 contains 15 residues. Deletions cut 2 bases from V and 1 base from J, with 9 bases between. In germline, CDR1 is SGHTA, CDR2 FQGTGA. The CDR3 nucleotides are TGTGCCAGCAGCTTACGCCTAGAGTCCTACAATGAGCAGTTCTTC. This gives the protein CASSLRLESYNEQFF.

This sequence joins TRBV10-3 and TRBJ2-1; possible D gene TRBD1, 5 bases. Trimming shortened V by 6 bases and J by 0 bases, and 9 bases separated the two germline ends. Germline V gene sequence: CDR1 ENHRY, CDR2 SYGVKD. The CDR3 loop spans 14 amino acids. The CDR3 DNA reads TGTGCCATCAGCAACCAGGGCTCCTACAATGAGCAGTTCTTC. The encoded protein is CAISNQGSYNEQFF.

The chain employs TRBV2 and TRBJ2-7; possible D gene TRBD1, 5 bases. V was shortened by 5 bases and J by 7 bases, with 9 bases between the two germline ends. In germline, CDR1 is SNHLY, CDR2 FYNNEI. This CDR3 has 11 amino acids. This chain's CDR3 is CASSIGQEQYF. CDR3 coding DNA: TGTGCCAGCAGTATCGGACAAGAGCAGTACTTC.

This clonotype has a count of ten or more. The chain is built from TRBV5-1 and TRBJ2-5; no definite D call. Trimming shortened V by 3 bases and J by 1 base, and 10 bases separated the two germline ends. CDR1 and CDR2 from the germline V gene are SGHRS and YFSETQ. The CDR3 runs to 14 residues. The CDR3 here is CASSYDFLQETQYF. The CDR3 DNA follows: TGCGCCAGCAGCTATGACTTTCTCCAAGAGACCCAGTACTTC.

In regard to this clonotype: One end of the junction varies from germline; a read error may be responsible. The rearrangement joins TRBV6-2 or TRBV6-3 to TRBJ2-3; 12 bases fit TRBD2. This CDR3 spans 17 amino acids. Per germline, CDR1 MNHEY and CDR2 SVGEGT. The DNA for the CDR3 is TGTGCCGGCAGTTACTCGAACCTAGCGGGAGGGAGAGATACGCAGTATTTT. It yields the protein CAGSYSNLAGGRDTQYF.

This chain joins TRBV5-6 and TRBJ2-7; D might be TRBD1 (6 bases). V gave up 7 bases and J gave up 2 bases, with 16 bases separating them. The CDR3 has 14 amino acids. Germline CDR1 and CDR2: SGHDT and YYEEEE. The CDR3 DNA is TGTGCCAGCTGCCCCCCAGGGGACACCTACGAGCAGTACTTC. It yields the protein CASCPPGDTYEQYF.

There are many counts of this clonotype. The chain joins TRBV19 to TRBJ1-1; 9 nucleotides align to TRBD1. The CDR3 has 15 residues. J was trimmed by 4 bases and V by 6 bases; bases with no gene match: 9. The germline gives CDR1 LNHDA, CDR2 SQIVND (reference sequence). The CDR3 DNA follows: TGTGCCAGTAGAAGGACAGGGGCTCCCGGCACTGAAGCTTTCTTT. Its protein product is CASRRTGAPGTEAFF.

The V call is TRBV18, the J call TRBJ2-5, with D unclear. This CDR3 is built from 15 residues. Germline V gene sequence: CDR1 KGHSH, CDR2 LQKENI. Trimming removed 1 base at V and 1 base at J, with 10 bases between. The CDR3 spells CASSPQVRTQETQYF. The CDR3 region has the DNA TGTGCCAGCTCACCACAAGTCCGGACCCAAGAGACCCAGTACTTC.

The V gene is TRBV20-1, the J gene TRBJ1-1; tentatively, D is TRBD1 (5 bases). CDR3 length equals 15 residues. CDR1 is DFQATT and CDR2 is SNEGSKA in the germline V gene (reference sequence). Trimming took 1 base from V and 9 from J, leaving 21 bases between them. CDR3 nucleotides: TGCAGTGCTAGAGTTGGGGCTGGGGGAAGTGGAAAAGCTTTCTTT. Translation: CSARVGAGGSGKAFF.

The rearrangement uses TRBV24-1 and TRBJ1-1; a possible D gene is TRBD1 (5 bases). The CDR3 runs 14 residues. The V and J ends lost 5 bases and 1 base respectively, with 10 bases between them. Germline CDR1 KGHDR, CDR2 SFDVKD. This CDR3 is CATSGGVANTEAFF. As DNA, the CDR3 is TGTGCCACCAGTGGAGGGGTGGCGAACACTGAAGCTTTCTTT.

This clonotype was seen ten or more times. V and J are TRBV4-2 and TRBJ1-2; weak D call: TRBD1 (6 bases). This CDR3 spans 16 amino acids. Germline V gene lookup returns CDR1 LGHNA and CDR2 YNFKEQ. V shed 1 base and J shed 4 bases, with 16 bases lying between them. The CDR3 sequence is CASSQGDQQGVYGYTF. Here the CDR3 DNA reads TGTGCCAGCAGCCAAGGGGACCAACAGGGTGTCTATGGCTACACCTTC.

The V and J genes are TRBV12-3 or TRBV12-4 and TRBJ2-6; 7 positions match TRBD1. The junction had 13 bases not matched to a gene; V was cut back by 3 bases and J by 2 bases. The CDR3 totals 19 residues. This CDR3 is CASSFGFRQGLAGANVLTF. For the CDR3, the DNA is TGTGCCAGCAGTTTTGGATTCCGACAGGGTTTGGCTGGGGCCAACGTCCTGACTTTC.

This chain uses TRBV20-1 with TRBJ2-1, with 9 bases that match TRBD2. V lost 2 bases to trimming and J lost 5 bases; unmatched junction nucleotides: 7. Germline CDR1 reads DFQATT; CDR2 reads SNEGSKA (reference sequence). This CDR3 spans 15 amino acids. The CDR3 loop is CSARMREGLNNEQFF. The CDR3 bases are TGCAGTGCTAGAATGCGGGAGGGACTTAACAATGAGCAGTTCTTC.

This clonotype has at least ten counts. The CDR3 region is CASSLDGRTEAFF. CDR3 in DNA: TGTGCCAGCAGCTTGGACGGGAGGACTGAAGCTTTCTTT. The chain employs TRBV5-6 and TRBJ1-1; no reliable D call. Germline V gives CDR1 SGHDT, CDR2 YYEEEE. V gave up 0 bases and J gave up 5 bases, with 8 bases separating them. This CDR3 is built from 13 residues. The full variable domain, its missing parts supplied by reference TRBV5-6 and TRBJ1-1, is DAGVTQSPTHLIKTRGQQVTLRCSPKSGHDTVSWYQQALGQGPQFIFQYYEEEERQRGNFPDRFSGHQFPNYSSELNVNALLLGDSALYLCASSLDGRTEAFFGQGTRLTVV.

This clonotype showed up many times. A much larger clone lies one base from this, so it may be a read error. The V call is TRBV6-4, the J call TRBJ1-1; weak D call: TRBD1 (6 bases). This CDR3 contains 13 residues. Germline CDR1 MRHNA, CDR2 SNTAGT. V was cut by 8 bases and J by 1 base, with 11 bases left in between. The CDR3 region is CASRSDRNTEAFF. CDR3 in DNA: TGTGCCAGCCGCTCGGACAGGAACACTGAAGCTTTCTTT.

Comment on this clonotype: This may stem from a read error, because a much larger clone lies one nucleotide away. The rearrangement uses TRBV11-3 and TRBJ2-5; TRBD2 matches at 8 bases. CDR3 length: 16 amino acids. V gave up 1 base and J gave up 4 bases; unmatched junction bases: 8. Germline CDR1 is SGHNT and CDR2 is YENEEA. The chain's CDR3 is CASSLGFAGGGETQYF. As DNA, the CDR3 is TGTGCCAGCAGCTTAGGGTTCGCGGGAGGCGGAGAGACCCAGTACTTC.

V usage is TRBV7-3 and J usage is TRBJ1-1; unclear D gene. The CDR3 runs to 12 residues. Germline CDR1 SGHTA, CDR2 FQGTGA. Trimming took 3 bases from V and 4 from J, leaving 6 bases between them. The CDR3 protein is CASSFGITEAFF. The DNA of the CDR3 is TGTGCCAGCAGCTTTGGGATCACTGAAGCTTTCTTT.

As regards this clonotype: A read error may be the cause here, since a much bigger clone is one base away. The chain combines TRBV6-1 with TRBJ2-5; TRBD1 is a possible D gene (5 bases). Trimming left V 4 bases short and J 2 bases short, with 11 bases between. Germline-derived CDR1 and CDR2 are MNHNS and SASEGT. CDR3 length equals 14 residues. DNA for the CDR3: TGTGCCAGCAGTGGAAGGGGTATTCAAGAGACCCAGTACTTC. Its protein product is CASSGRGIQETQYF.

This clonotype came up many times. The gene calls are TRBV28 and TRBJ2-1; D not resolved. This CDR3 is built from 11 residues. Germline V lookup: CDR1 MDHEN, CDR2 SYDVKM. The V and J ends lost 2 bases and 15 bases respectively, with 11 bases between them. The CDR3 bases are TGTGCCAGCAGTTTACGAGCTCACTCGTTCTTC. This codes for CASSLRAHSFF. Complete variable domain (other parts from reference TRBV28 and TRBJ2-1): DVKVTQSSRYLVKRTGEKVFLECVQDMDHENMFWYRQDPGLGLRLIYFSYDVKMKEKGDIPEGYSVSREKKERFSLILESASTNQTSMYLCASSLRAHSFFGPGTRLTVL.

V usage is TRBV20-1 and J usage is TRBJ2-7, with 7 bases matching TRBD2. The V segment lost 1 base and the J segment 7 bases; nucleotides outside the gene matches: 7. The CDR3 is 13 amino acids. Germline values: CDR1 DFQATT, CDR2 SNEGSKA (reference sequence). In DNA, the CDR3 is TGCAGTGCTAGAGGACTAGCATCCCATGAGCAGTACTTC. This gives the protein CSARGLASHEQYF.